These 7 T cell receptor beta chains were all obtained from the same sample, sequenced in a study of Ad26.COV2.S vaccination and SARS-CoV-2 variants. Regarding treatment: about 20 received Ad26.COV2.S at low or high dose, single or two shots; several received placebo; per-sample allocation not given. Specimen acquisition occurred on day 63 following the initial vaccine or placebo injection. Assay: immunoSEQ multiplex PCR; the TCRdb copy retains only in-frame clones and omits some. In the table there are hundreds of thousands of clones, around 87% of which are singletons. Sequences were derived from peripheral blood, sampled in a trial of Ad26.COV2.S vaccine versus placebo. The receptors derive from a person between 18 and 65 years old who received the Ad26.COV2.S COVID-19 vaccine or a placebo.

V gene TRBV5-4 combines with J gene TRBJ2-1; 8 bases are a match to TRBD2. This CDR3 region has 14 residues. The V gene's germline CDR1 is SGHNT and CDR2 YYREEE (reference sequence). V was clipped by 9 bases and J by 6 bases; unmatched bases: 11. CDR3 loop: CAIQAGGPPNEQFF. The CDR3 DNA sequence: TGTGCCATCCAGGCGGGGGGCCCCCCCAATGAGCAGTTCTTC.

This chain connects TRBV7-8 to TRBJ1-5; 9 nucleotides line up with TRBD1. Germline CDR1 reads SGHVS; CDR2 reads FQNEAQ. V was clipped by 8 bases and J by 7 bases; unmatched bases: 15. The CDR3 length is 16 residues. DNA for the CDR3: TGTGCCAGCGCCGATGAGGGGACAGGGAGGGAACAGCCCCAGCATTTT. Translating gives CASADEGTGREQPQHF.

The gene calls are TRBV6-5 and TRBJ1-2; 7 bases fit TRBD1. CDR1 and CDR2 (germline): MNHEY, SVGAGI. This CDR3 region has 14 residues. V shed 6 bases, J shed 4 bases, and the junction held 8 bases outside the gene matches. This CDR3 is CASSPGTAFYGYTF. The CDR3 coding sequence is TGTGCCAGCAGCCCCGGGACAGCCTTCTATGGCTACACCTTC.

For the CDR3, the DNA is TGTGCCAGCAGTTTAGGGGACGGCCCCTACGAGCAGTACTTC. Protein: CASSLGDGPYEQYF. This chain joins TRBV27 and TRBJ2-7, with D possibly being TRBD1 or TRBD2 (5 bases each). Trimming took off 2 bases at V and 2 bases at J, with 10 bases between the two ends. The CDR3 has 14 residues. CDR1 and CDR2 (germline): MNHEY, SMNVEV (reference sequence).

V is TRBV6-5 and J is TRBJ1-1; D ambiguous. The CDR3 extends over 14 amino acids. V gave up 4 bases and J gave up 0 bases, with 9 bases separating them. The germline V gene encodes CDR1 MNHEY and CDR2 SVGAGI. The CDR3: CASSSITMNTEAFF. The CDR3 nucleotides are TGTGCCAGCAGTTCCATTACAATGAACACTGAAGCTTTCTTT.

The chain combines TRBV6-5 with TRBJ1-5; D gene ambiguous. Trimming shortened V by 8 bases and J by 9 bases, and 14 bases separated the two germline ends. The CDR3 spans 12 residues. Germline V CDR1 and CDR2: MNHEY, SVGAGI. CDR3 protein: CASAQAVRPQHF. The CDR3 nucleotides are TGTGCCAGCGCTCAGGCTGTCAGGCCCCAGCATTTT.

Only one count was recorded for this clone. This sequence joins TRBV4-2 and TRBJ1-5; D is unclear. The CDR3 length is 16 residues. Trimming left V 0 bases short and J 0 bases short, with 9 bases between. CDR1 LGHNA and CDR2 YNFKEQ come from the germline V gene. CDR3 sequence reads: CASSQESAYSNQPQHF. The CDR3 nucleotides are TGTGCCAGCAGCCAAGAATCGGCTTATAGCAATCAGCCCCAGCATTTT.